The sequence of this TCR beta chain was determined in a study of T cells after yellow fever vaccination. Across the study: The authors prepared low-cell-number fractions using SMART-Seq v4 Ultra Low Input.

As concerns this clonotype: The antigen is unknown.

Making TCR cDNA involved 5'RACE template switching, which added UMIs and a universal primer site. TCRdb re-derived calls from the 5' RACE reads in MiXCR, one entry per CDR3 protein. This repertoire shows hundreds of thousands of distinct CDR3 sequences, about a sixth found once; its top ten account for approximately 15%. CDR1 and CDR2 from the germline V gene are SGHAT and FQDESV (reference sequence). Between the trimmed V and J ends, which lost 0 bases and 1 base, there was a span of 21 bases. The CDR3 has 19 amino acids. Study results and caveats: A weaker secondary response peaked on day 5, the primary on day 15. Post-booster repertoires again held most primary-vaccination clones (about 96% CD4, 88% CD8).

The specimen comprised PBMCs, sampled 5 to 6 days after the first yellow fever vaccination. This receptor was taken from a man aged 18 to 30 who received the YFV17D yellow fever vaccine. The rearrangement joins TRBV11-1 to TRBJ1-1; no definite D call. The CDR3 region has the DNA TGTGCCAGCAGCTTAGCGTATACCCGGGGAGGACGGCGGAACACTGAAGCTTTCTTT. Protein sequence: CASSLAYTRGGRRNTEAFF.